This record covers a single TCR beta chain. Its antigen is still unknown. No much larger clone exists at a distance of one base, and base qualities are not known. The data derive from a study of T cell clonotyping in hematopoietic cell transplantation (dated by TCRdb to about 2021). Describing the broader study: The study collected 120 to 150 blood samples from 35 to 45 consecutive transplant recipients and their related donors. Patient recruitment ran from September 2015 to January 2017, and follow-up continued until late 2020 or death. Broad study findings and their caveats: After transplant, TCR diversity in recipients dropped, and pathologically expanded clonotypes climbed progressively between day 30 and day 180. Overlap with donor repertoires was found for only a small fraction of recipient repertoires, with over 95% found to appear de novo at the given depth. The sample size was limited and the cells went unsorted, which meant the CD4 and CD8 repertoire contributions could not be told apart. Inverse Simpson Index values from donors and from recipients before transplant predicted broader TCR repertoire diversity after transplant.

The immunoSEQ assay, a bias-controlled multiplex PCR using V- and J-specific primers, was used to amplify TCR beta CDR3 regions from genomic DNA. A proprietary barcode and Illumina adapter sequences were added to the CDR3 amplicons in a second PCR step. CDR3 libraries were sequenced on an Illumina MiSeq instrument. The authors' analysis ran thus. immunoSEQ Analyzer 3.0 was used for export and quality control, with R Bioconductor and Immunarch used for downstream analyses. Repertoire metrics were calculated using only productive rearrangements within the normalized downsampled data set. Pathologically expanded clonotypes were defined as those larger than 5 templates in the normalized cohort. The Inverse Simpson Index served as the measure of repertoire diversity. The non-normalized data set was used for CMV-specificity analyses so that all clonotypes could be captured. This is the immuneACCESS table as TCRdb keeps it, with only in-frame sequences that have V and J called. A part of the clones is gone; compared with another copy, unresolved V genes explain less than half, and the rest is unexplained. The V and J calls and clone size were taken over from that table, and D and trimming were inferred from the DNA. The sample has about 12,000 clones on record, about half of them singletons. The ten largest clones capture approximately 9.9% of the sample.

Blood samples for TCR beta sequencing were provided by related transplant donors. Using Nuclei Lysis Solution, genomic DNA was extracted from unfractionated peripheral blood mononuclear cells that were either fresh or cryopreserved. The specimen sequenced was peripheral blood mononuclear cells. The TCR comes from a man aged 50 or older in good health. Some clones in this sample may be carry-over from other donors' samples.

The nucleotide sequence reads as follows: TGTGCCAGCAGCATGGGACTAGCCCATGAGCAGTTCTTC. Translated, this is CASSMGLAHEQFF. Recombination linked TRBV6-5 to TRBJ2-1, with 9 bases aligning to TRBD2. CDR1 and CDR2 are drawn from the germline V gene: MNHEY, SVGAGI. The CDR3 runs 13 residues from the cysteine to the phenylalanine. The CDR3 DNA has 39 bases and is translated from base 1. Trimmed from V: 6 bases; trimmed from J: 8 bases; junction bases lacking a gene match: 5.